Shown below are 29 T cell receptor beta chains from a single sample sequenced in a study of PD-1 blockade in classical Hodgkin lymphoma. Each and every patient relapsed after autologous stem cell transplantation, and patients got differing brentuximab vedotin exposure. Some clones are missing from TCRdb's copy, which holds only in-frame ones; the method was immunoSEQ multiplex PCR. Among about 66,000 clones listed, about 64% were seen once. The specimen was peripheral blood mononuclear cells (PBMCs), collected before the second cycle of nivolumab. These receptors were taken from a human donor with classical Hodgkin lymphoma.

This chain connects TRBV5-1 to TRBJ2-3; D possibly corresponds to TRBD2 (7 bases). Germline V CDR1 and CDR2: SGHRS, YFSETQ. This CDR3 has 15 residues. Trimming cost V 1 base and J 1 base, with 10 bases left between them. Here the CDR3 reads CASSLWGGRTDTQYF. CDR3 bases: TGCGCCAGCAGCTTGTGGGGGGGGCGCACAGATACGCAGTATTTT.

Only a few counts were recorded for this clone. The chain links TRBV28 to TRBJ2-5, with TRBD2 matching 8 bases. Germline assignment: CDR1 MDHEN and CDR2 SYDVKM. The CDR3 has 13 amino acids. The J segment lost 5 bases and the V segment lost 10 bases, leaving 9 bases of the junction unmatched. The CDR3 sequence is CAIQRGIRETQYF. CDR3 nucleotides: TGTGCCATCCAGCGGGGGATTCGGGAGACCCAGTACTTC.

V usage is TRBV28 and J usage is TRBJ1-5; 7 positions agree with TRBD1. The CDR3 is 15 amino acids. V lost 6 bases and J lost 5; bases outside the gene matches: 10. Looked up from germline, CDR1 is MDHEN and CDR2 is SYDVKM. This chain's CDR3 is CASSEGTVNYQPQHF. The CDR3 DNA is TGTGCCAGCAGCGAAGGGACAGTTAATTATCAGCCCCAGCATTTT.

The CDR3: CASSLAEGQPNYGYTF. DNA of the CDR3: TGTGCCAGCAGCCTCGCGGAAGGACAGCCTAACTATGGCTACACCTTC. The V gene is TRBV7-9, the J gene TRBJ1-2, with a weak D call TRBD1 (6 bases). The CDR3 is made up of 16 amino acids. Germline V gene data show CDR1 as SEHNR and CDR2 as FQNEAQ (reference sequence). Trimming pared 5 bases from V and 0 bases from J, leaving 16 bases between. Full variable domain (rest looked up from reference TRBV7-9 and TRBJ1-2): DTGVSQNPRHKITKRGQNVTFRCDPISEHNRLYWYRQTLGQGPEFLTYFQNEAQLEKSRLLSDRFSAERPKGSFSTLEIQRTEQGDSAMYLCASSLAEGQPNYGYTFGSGTRLTVV.

CDR3 sequence reads: CASSLGQGLYNEQFF. Here the CDR3 DNA reads TGTGCCAGTAGTCTCGGACAAGGTCTCTACAATGAGCAGTTCTTC. V gene TRBV19 combines with J gene TRBJ2-1; D might be TRBD1 (5 bases). The CDR3 is 15 amino acids. Germline CDR1 reads LNHDA; CDR2 reads SQIVND (reference sequence). V was cut by 5 bases and J by 3 bases, with 14 bases left in between. The full variable domain, in which reference TRBV19 and TRBJ2-1 provide the parts outside the CDR3, is DGGITQSPKYLFRKEGQNVTLSCEQNLNHDAMYWYRQDPGQGLRLIYYSQIVNDFQKGDIAEGYSVSREKKESFPLTVTSAQKNPTAFYLCASSLGQGLYNEQFFGPGTRLTVL.

This clone has a single count. This rearrangement joins TRBV7-3 to TRBJ2-7; D not resolved. The V end was cut by 1 base, the J end by 0 bases, with 10 bases between. The CDR3 spans 15 residues. Looked up from germline, CDR1 is SGHTA and CDR2 is FQGTGA. In DNA form, the CDR3 reads TGTGCCAGCAGCTTAATGCCATTTAGCTCCTACGAGCAGTACTTC. It translates to CASSLMPFSSYEQYF.

The chain has TRBV19 and TRBJ2-3; TRBD2 aligns across 13 bases. Germline loops: CDR1 LNHDA, CDR2 SQIVND (reference sequence). The V gene end was trimmed by 6 bases and the J gene end by 2 bases; junction bases not matched to a gene: 5. The CDR3 runs 16 residues. In nucleotides, the CDR3 is TGTGCCAGTAGCAGACTAGCGGGAGGCTTCACAGATACGCAGTATTTT. Its translation: CASSRLAGGFTDTQYF.

This clone turned up a few times. Other DNA variants within this sample encode the same CDR3. This sequence joins TRBV19 and TRBJ2-7; unclear D gene. Germline values: CDR1 LNHDA, CDR2 SQIVND (reference sequence). V shed 10 bases and J shed 0 bases, with 10 bases lying between them. The CDR3 is made up of 12 amino acids. The CDR3 DNA reads as TGTGCCACCCGGACGGACTCCTACGAGCAGTACTTC. Its translation is CATRTDSYEQYF.

The chain has TRBV19 and TRBJ1-1; 7 positions agree with TRBD1. The V and J ends lost 8 bases and 4 bases, in that order; junction bases with no gene match: 13. The CDR3 has 15 residues. The germline V gene encodes CDR1 LNHDA and CDR2 SQIVND (reference sequence). The CDR3 spells CASSPLGGPLTEAFF. For the CDR3, the DNA is TGTGCCAGTTCCCCTTTAGGGGGCCCCCTCACTGAAGCTTTCTTT.

This clone showed up just once. The chain has TRBV6-1 and TRBJ1-1, with D perhaps matching TRBD1 (6 bases). Between the trimmed V and J ends, which lost 5 bases and 4 bases, there was a span of 17 bases. This CDR3 comprises 15 residues. The V gene's germline CDR1 is MNHNS and CDR2 SASEGT. This CDR3 reads CASSLSKGGGTEAFF. In DNA, the CDR3 is TGTGCCAGCAGTTTATCGAAGGGAGGGGGCACTGAAGCTTTCTTT.

The genes are TRBV21-1 and TRBJ1-4; the table gives TRBD1 as D, unverified against the DNA. TRBV21-1 is shown as a pseudogene. There are 16 residues in the CDR3. The DNA for the CDR3 is TGTGCCAGCAGCAGGACCCCGGGACAGACAAATGAAAAACTGTTTTTT. Translating gives CASSRTPGQTNEKLFF.

The rearrangement links TRBV28 to TRBJ2-1; TRBD1 aligns across 9 bases. This CDR3 is built from 17 residues. V dropped 2 bases and J dropped 7; count of bases not matched to a gene: 12. From germline, CDR1 is MDHEN and CDR2 SYDVKM. Here the CDR3 reads CASSLRLGQGVKNEQFF. The CDR3 coding sequence is TGTGCCAGCAGTTTACGCCTGGGACAGGGTGTTAAGAATGAGCAGTTCTTC.

The gene calls are TRBV30 and TRBJ1-2; D not resolved. Germline CDR1 GTSNPN, CDR2 SVGIG (reference sequence). The CDR3 sequence is 11 residues long. Trimming left V 2 bases short and J 5 bases short, with 6 bases between. CDR3 residues: CAWSWRYGYTF. Here the CDR3 DNA reads TGTGCCTGGAGTTGGAGGTATGGCTACACCTTC. Using reference TRBV30 and TRBJ1-2 for the parts outside the CDR3, the full variable domain is SQTIHQWPATLVQPVGSPLSLECTVEGTSNPNLYWYRQAAGRGLQLLFYSVGIGQISSEVPQNLSASRPQDRQFILSSKKLLLSDSGFYLCAWSWRYGYTFGSGTRLTVV.

J is TRBJ1-5 and V is TRBV5-1; 8 bases align to TRBD1. Germline V gene data show CDR1 as SGHRS and CDR2 as YFSETQ. The V segment lost 0 bases and the J segment 4 bases; nucleotides outside the gene matches: 3. This CDR3 contains 15 residues. This CDR3 is CASSLAGGLNQPQHF. CDR3 coding DNA: TGCGCCAGCAGCTTGGCAGGGGGCTTAAATCAGCCCCAGCATTTT.

The V and J genes are TRBV4-2 and TRBJ2-1; possibly TRBD2 for D (6 bases). There are 15 residues in the CDR3. From germline, CDR1 is LGHNA and CDR2 YNFKEQ. Trimming shortened V by 1 base and J by 6 bases, and 13 bases separated the two germline ends. CDR3: CASSQVGSGGNEQFF. CDR3 nucleotide sequence: TGTGCCAGCAGCCAAGTGGGGTCCGGGGGCAATGAGCAGTTCTTC.

The genes are TRBV7-6 and TRBJ1-5; the D gene is possibly TRBD1 (5 bases). Germline V gene lookup returns CDR1 SGHVS and CDR2 FNYEAQ. The CDR3 has 15 residues. Trimming removed 5 bases from V and 1 base from J, with 12 bases in between. The CDR3 loop is CASSPGTASNQPQHF. DNA for the CDR3: TGTGCCAGCAGCCCAGGGACCGCCAGCAATCAGCCCCAGCATTTT.

This chain connects TRBV29-1 to TRBJ2-1, with D perhaps given as TRBD1 or TRBD2 (5 bases each). The V end was cut by 1 base, the J end by 12 bases, with 10 bases between. The V gene's germline CDR1 is SQVTM and CDR2 ANQGSEA. The CDR3 runs to 11 residues. The CDR3 sequence is CSVEVNGGQFF. The CDR3 coding sequence is TGCAGCGTTGAAGTCAATGGGGGGCAGTTCTTC.

This clone was counted a single time. The rearrangement joins TRBV11-2 to TRBJ2-3; 9 bases line up with TRBD1. This CDR3 region has 16 residues. The V and J ends lost 4 bases and 5 bases, in that order; junction bases with no gene match: 10. Germline lookup yields CDR1 SGHAT and CDR2 FQNNGV. The CDR3 region is CASSSLTGQGGDTQYF. CDR3 bases: TGTGCCAGCAGCTCGCTGACGGGACAGGGAGGAGATACGCAGTATTTT.

About this clone itself: Different DNA sequences within this sample yield the same CDR3. This chain links TRBV18 with TRBJ2-5; D is ambiguous. V was trimmed by 0 bases and J by 4 bases, leaving 6 bases between them. This CDR3 comprises 13 residues. The germline V gene encodes CDR1 KGHSH and CDR2 LQKENI. CDR3 bases: TGTGCCAGCTCACCACCGGTAGGAGAGACCCAGTACTTC. Amino acid sequence: CASSPPVGETQYF. The entire variable domain, with the rest obtained from reference TRBV18 and TRBJ2-5, is as follows: NAGVMQNPRHLVRRRGQEARLRCSPMKGHSHVYWYRQLPEEGLKFMVYLQKENIIDESGMPKERFSAEFPKEGPSILRIQQVVRGDSAAYFCASSPPVGETQYFGPGTRLLVL.

In DNA, the CDR3 is TGTGCCAGCAGCGTAGGCGGGCGCTCCGTAGGGCTCACTGAAGCTTTCTTT. This encodes CASSVGGRSVGLTEAFF. The rearrangement uses TRBV9 and TRBJ1-1; D is uncertain. Germline V gives CDR1 SGDLS, CDR2 YYNGEE. Trimming removed 0 bases from V and 4 bases from J, with 19 bases in between. The CDR3 runs to 17 residues.

The chain links TRBV6-6 to TRBJ1-2, with a weak D call TRBD1 (5 bases). The germline V and J ends were trimmed by 8 bases and 6 bases, with 19 bases remaining between them. Germline-derived CDR1 and CDR2 are MNHNY and SVGAGI (reference sequence). The CDR3 contains 14 residues. The CDR3 protein is CASHRQGLGDGYTF. DNA of the CDR3: TGTGCCAGCCACCGGCAGGGCCTGGGGGATGGCTACACCTTC.

CDR3 region: CASSFRTETYEQYF. The CDR3 DNA is TGTGCCAGCAGTTTCCGGACAGAAACCTACGAGCAGTACTTC. The rearrangement links TRBV28 to TRBJ2-7, with a possible D match to TRBD1 (6 bases). The V end lost 3 bases, the J end lost 2 bases, and 11 bases lay between the germline ends. Germline CDR1 and CDR2: MDHEN and SYDVKM. CDR3 size: 14 residues.

CDR3 protein: CASSTPTDGFNEKLFF. CDR3 nucleotides: TGTGCCAGTAGTACTCCTACCGACGGGTTTAATGAAAAACTGTTTTTT. The chain employs TRBV19 and TRBJ1-4; D ambiguous. In germline, CDR1 is LNHDA, CDR2 SQIVND (reference sequence). The CDR3 extends over 16 amino acids. V shed 4 bases and J shed 4 bases, with 16 bases lying between them. The whole variable domain, filled in from reference TRBV19 and TRBJ1-4, reads DGGITQSPKYLFRKEGQNVTLSCEQNLNHDAMYWYRQDPGQGLRLIYYSQIVNDFQKGDIAEGYSVSREKKESFPLTVTSAQKNPTAFYLCASSTPTDGFNEKLFFGSGTQLSVL.

V is TRBV5-5 and J is TRBJ2-3, with D hard to call. The germline V gene encodes CDR1 SGHKS and CDR2 YYEKEE (reference sequence). The V gene lost 2 bases and the J gene lost 2 bases, with 12 bases spanning the gap. CDR3 size: 15 residues. CDR3 residues: CASSFGLANTDTQYF. The CDR3 coding sequence is TGTGCCAGCAGCTTCGGGCTGGCCAACACAGATACGCAGTATTTT.

This sequence joins TRBV2 and TRBJ2-5; no definite D call. The CDR3 extends over 13 amino acids. V was trimmed by 7 bases and J by 3 bases, leaving 12 bases between them. Germline-derived CDR1 and CDR2 are SNHLY and FYNNEI. The DNA of the CDR3 is TGTGCCAGCAATCCGGACCGGAAAGAGACCCAGTACTTC. Its translation: CASNPDRKETQYF.

This clone occurred a few times. CDR3 coding DNA: TGTGCCAGCAAGGCGGGGGGTGAACAGCCCCAGCATTTT. It yields the protein CASKAGGEQPQHF. V usage is TRBV28 and J usage is TRBJ1-5; a possible D gene is TRBD1 (5 bases). The CDR3 spans 13 residues. The V and J ends lost 7 bases and 7 bases respectively, with 14 bases between them. CDR1 is MDHEN and CDR2 is SYDVKM in the germline V gene.

V and J are TRBV6-5 and TRBJ2-1; 11 nucleotides align to TRBD1. The CDR3 extends over 14 amino acids. The germline V gene encodes CDR1 MNHEY and CDR2 SVGAGI. With 10 bases clipped from V and 5 bases from J, the junction kept 7 bases outside the gene matches. The CDR3 bases are TGTGCCACCGAAGGGGGACAGGGGGACAATGAGCAGTTCTTC. Protein sequence: CATEGGQGDNEQFF.

The rearrangement links TRBV5-1 to TRBJ2-7, with 8 bases fitting TRBD2. The germline CDR1 and CDR2 sequences are SGHRS and YFSETQ. The CDR3 length is 17 residues. The trim removed 4 bases at V and 2 bases at J, leaving 14 bases unmatched. CDR3 coding DNA: TGCGCCAGCAGCCTCGCGGTATCGGGGGGGGGACCCTACGAGCAGTACTTC. Translation: CASSLAVSGGGPYEQYF.

This chain links TRBV18 with TRBJ1-2; weak D call: TRBD1 (5 bases). This CDR3 is 14 amino acids long. V was cut by 7 bases and J by 3 bases, with 15 bases left in between. Germline-derived CDR1 and CDR2 are KGHSH and LQKENI. The CDR3 is CASLTAGTDYGYTF. The CDR3 nucleotides are TGTGCCAGCTTAACCGCGGGGACGGACTATGGCTACACCTTC.